The rows below give T cell receptor beta chains drawn from one sample of a study of T-cell reconstitution after alpha-beta-depleted transplantation in children. TCRdb re-analysed the PCR reads in MiXCR, keeping a single row per CDR3 protein. The table records a few hundred thousand distinct CDR3 sequences, about 17% of them present only once. The sequences come from PBMCs, mostly from graft donor cells, collected 360 days after TCRalphabeta/CD19-depleted stem cell transplant. The receptors here all came from a boy under two years old who had a stem cell transplant for Wiskott-Aldrich syndrome, so the T cells may come from the graft donor. CDR3s include the opening cysteine and the closing phenylalanine or tryptophan. D genes are given only for firm matches. A row's size may be missing; if present it is once, few, many or a size class.

cdr3_length j_call v_call clone_size d_call cdr3_nt cdr3_aa
14 TRBJ2-1 TRBV5-1 . . TGCGCCAGCAGCCAATATGACAGGAAGAATGAGCAGTTCTTC CASSQYDRKNEQFF
13 TRBJ2-5 TRBV20-1 . . TGCAGTGCTAGTTACCAGAACCAAGAGACCCAGTACTTC CSASYQNQETQYF
16 TRBJ2-1 TRBV6-5 few . TGTGCCAGCAGTTACCCTTGGACAGCCCCCGGCAATGAGCAGTTCTTC CASSYPWTAPGNEQFF
13 TRBJ1-5 TRBV29-1 . . TGCAGCGTTAGGACTCATAGCAATCAGCCCCAGCATTTT CSVRTHSNQPQHF
14 TRBJ2-7 TRBV12-3/TRBV12-4 once . TGTGCCAGCAGTTTAAGGGGCAGGGCTTACGAGCAGTACTTC CASSLRGRAYEQYF
15 TRBJ2-1 TRBV4-2 . . TGTGCCAGCAGCCAAGGTGCGGGATTCTACAATGAGCAGTTCTTC CASSQGAGFYNEQFF
14 TRBJ2-7 TRBV7-8 . TRBD1 TGTGCCAGCAGGCCGGGACAGGGGACGTACGAGCAGTACTTC CASRPGQGTYEQYF
15 TRBJ1-2 TRBV7-9 few TRBD1 TGTGCCAGCAGCTTAAGCTGGACAGGCGAGCATGGCTACACCTTC CASSLSWTGEHGYTF
10 TRBJ1-1 TRBV29-1 . . TGCAGCGTCTTTAGAACTGAAGCTTTCTTT CSVFRTEAFF
14 TRBJ1-5 TRBV15 . . TGTGCCACCAGCAGAGACAAGGAGGATCAGCCCCAGCATTTT CATSRDKEDQPQHF
14 TRBJ2-3 TRBV10-1 . . TGCGCCAGCAGACCAGCGGGCGACACAGATACGCAGTATTTT CASRPAGDTDTQYF
15 TRBJ2-1 TRBV24-1 few . TGTGCCACCAGTGGCGGCAGGGACTCCTACAATGAGCAGTTCTTC CATSGGRDSYNEQFF
17 TRBJ1-2 TRBV11-2 few . TGTGCCAGCAGCTTAGAGGTCGGGATGCTGACTAACTATGGCTACACCTTC CASSLEVGMLTNYGYTF
16 TRBJ2-2 TRBV11-2 . TRBD1 TGTGCCAGCAGCTTAGAGACAGGGACGAACACCGGGGAGCTGTTTTTT CASSLETGTNTGELFF
15 TRBJ2-7 TRBV28 . TRBD2 TGTGCCAGCAGTCGACTCGGGACTAGCGGCTACGAGCAGTACTTC CASSRLGTSGYEQYF
13 TRBJ2-1 TRBV5-1 . . TGCGCCAGCAGATCTAGCCTGGGGTACGAGCAGTTCTTC CASRSSLGYEQFF
13 TRBJ1-5 TRBV24-1 . . TGTGCCACCAGTGATCGGGGCAATCAGCCCCAGCATTTT CATSDRGNQPQHF
17 TRBJ2-3 TRBV3-1 . . TGTGCTAGCAGCCACCAAGAAGGCGGGGTATGGACAGATACGCAGTATTTT CASSHQEGGVWTDTQYF
13 TRBJ1-5 TRBV29-1 many TRBD1 TGCAGCGTTTCAGGGGGAGGGAATCAGCCCCAGCATTTT CSVSGGGNQPQHF
14 TRBJ2-4 TRBV28 . TRBD1 TGTGCCAGCAGTGACCGGGACAGGGTAGACATTCAGTACTTC CASSDRDRVDIQYF
14 TRBJ2-4 TRBV29-1 many . TGCAGCGTAGAAAAGGGGAATCGGGGAAACATTCAGTACTTC CSVEKGNRGNIQYF
15 TRBJ1-6 TRBV7-8 . . TGTGCCAGCAGCTTTTTCGGGGCAGAGAATTCACCCCTCCACTTT CASSFFGAENSPLHF
13 TRBJ2-3 TRBV5-1 . . TGCGCCAGCGGACAGTCTAGCACAGATACGCAGTATTTT CASGQSSTDTQYF
11 TRBJ2-7 TRBV29-1 few . TGCAGCGTTTTCTTCCAGGGGAAGCAGTACTTC CSVFFQGKQYF
12 TRBJ2-5 TRBV29-1 . TRBD1 TGCAGCGCTACAGGGGATGGGGAGACCCAGTACTTC CSATGDGETQYF
14 TRBJ2-1 TRBV7-6 few TRBD2 TGTGCCAGCAGCTTACTACTAGCGGGGGATGAGCAGTTCTTC CASSLLLAGDEQFF
14 TRBJ2-7 TRBV5-1 . TRBD1 TGCGCCAGCAGCTTGGGACAGGGGGTTACAGAGCAGTACTTC CASSLGQGVTEQYF
15 TRBJ2-3 TRBV10-3 . . TGTGCCATCAGTGACACCGACAGAGGCACAGATACGCAGTATTTT CAISDTDRGTDTQYF
15 TRBJ2-7 TRBV12-3/TRBV12-4 . TRBD2 TGTGCCAGCAGTTTTACTAGCGGGGGATTCTACGAGCAGTACTTC CASSFTSGGFYEQYF
13 TRBJ2-3 TRBV2 few TRBD2 TGTGCCAGGTTAGCGGGGGGCACAGATACGCAGTATTTT CARLAGGTDTQYF
15 TRBJ2-5 TRBV5-1 . . TGCGCCAGCACCCGTGGAGGTCCCAACGGAGAGACCCAGTACTTC CASTRGGPNGETQYF
17 TRBJ2-1 TRBV4-3 few TRBD2 TGCGCCAGCAGCCAAGATCCAACTAGCGGCTGGGGCAATGAGCAGTTCTTC CASSQDPTSGWGNEQFF
14 TRBJ2-7 TRBV7-6 few . TGTGCCAGCAGCGGACGGAAGGGATCCTACGAGCAGTACTTC CASSGRKGSYEQYF
15 TRBJ2-1 TRBV4-1 . . TGCGCCAGCAGCCAAGTAATGTTTAGGGGCAATGAGCAGTTCTTC CASSQVMFRGNEQFF
14 TRBJ2-1 TRBV24-1 . TRBD1 TGTGCCACCAGTGATAACTCAGGGGGCGGTGAGCAGTTCTTC CATSDNSGGGEQFF
18 TRBJ2-1 TRBV11-1 few . TGTGCCAGCAGCTTAAAGTCGCGAACACGGAGCTCCTACAATGAGCAGTTCTTC CASSLKSRTRSSYNEQFF
11 TRBJ2-1 TRBV27 . TRBD1 TGTGCCAGCAGGACCAGGGGGAGCGAATTCTTC CASRTRGSEFF
14 TRBJ1-1 TRBV29-1 . . TGCAGCGTGGCCCAGGACAGCCTGAACACTGAAGCTTTCTTT CSVAQDSLNTEAFF
13 TRBJ2-5 TRBV20-1 many TRBD1 TGCAGTGCACCGGGACAGAATCAAGAGACCCAGTACTTC CSAPGQNQETQYF
15 TRBJ2-7 TRBV2 few . TGTGCCAGCAGTCGCCTCCGGGACATCTCCTACGAGCAGTACTTC CASSRLRDISYEQYF
18 TRBJ2-5 TRBV25-1 . TRBD1 TGTGCCAGCAGTGACCATATCCGGGACAGGGGGCTAAAAGAGACCCAGTACTTC CASSDHIRDRGLKETQYF
20 TRBJ2-2 TRBV6-1 . TRBD2 TGTGCCAGCAGAGATCCTCCCGGGACTAGCGGATCTTCGAACACCGGGGAGCTGTTTTTT CASRDPPGTSGSSNTGELFF
12 TRBJ2-5 TRBV20-1 . . TGCAGTGCTCTAACCAGGGATAACGGGCCGTACTTC CSALTRDNGPYF
17 TRBJ2-1 TRBV15 few . TGTGCCACCAGCAGAGATCAGTGGGGGAATGTAGGGTATGAGCAGTTCTTC CATSRDQWGNVGYEQFF
17 TRBJ2-3 TRBV7-2 . TRBD1 TGTGCCAGCAGCTTAAGTCTCTGGACAGGGGAGTCAGATACGCAGTATTTT CASSLSLWTGESDTQYF
15 TRBJ2-7 TRBV5-1 . . TGCGCCAGCAGCTTGGTGGCAGGGTCCATCTACGAGCAGTACTTC CASSLVAGSIYEQYF
15 TRBJ1-2 TRBV20-1 few TRBD1 TGCAGTGCTAGAGATGGGAGACAGGGTGGGAATGGCTACACCTTC CSARDGRQGGNGYTF
13 TRBJ2-5 TRBV29-1 . . TGCAGCGTTGCCCCCCGACATTTCGAGACCCAGTACTTC CSVAPRHFETQYF
13 TRBJ1-1 TRBV18 few . TGTGCCAGCTCACCGTTGTACAGGGAGGAAGCTTTCTTT CASSPLYREEAFF
14 TRBJ2-5 TRBV5-6 . . TGTGCCAGCAGCACCATGGGGGAGGAGGAGACCCAGTACTTC CASSTMGEEETQYF
13 TRBJ2-7 TRBV12-3/TRBV12-4 . . TGTGCCAGCAGTTTAACGACATCTTACGAGCAGTACTTC CASSLTTSYEQYF
15 TRBJ2-2 TRBV5-1 . TRBD2 TGCGCCAGCGGAGCTAGCGGGAGTCTGTCCGGGGAGCTGTTTTTT CASGASGSLSGELFF
16 TRBJ2-2 TRBV24-1 few TRBD2 TGTGCCACCAGTGATCTAGCGGGAGGGAACACCGGGGAGCTGTTTTTT CATSDLAGGNTGELFF
15 TRBJ2-7 TRBV7-8 few . TGTGCCAGCAGACCACTGCGAGGGGGAGCCTACGAGCAGTACTTC CASRPLRGGAYEQYF
15 TRBJ1-2 TRBV6-1 . . TGTGCCAGCAGTGAGACGGGACGGCTTAACTATGGCTACACCTTC CASSETGRLNYGYTF
14 TRBJ2-7 TRBV12-3/TRBV12-4 few . TGTGCCAGCAGTTTCTGGGATTATACCTACGAGCAGTACTTC CASSFWDYTYEQYF
15 TRBJ2-7 TRBV5-1 . . TGCGCCAGCAGCTCAGGAACAGGGTTGGCCTACGAGCAGTACTTC CASSSGTGLAYEQYF
15 TRBJ2-5 TRBV24-1 few TRBD1 TGTGCCACCAGTGATCCCGGGACAGGGGAAGAGACCCAGTACTTC CATSDPGTGEETQYF
14 TRBJ2-7 TRBV12-3/TRBV12-4 . . TGTGCCAGCAGTTTCTCCCCCCTGATCGACGAGCAGTACTTC CASSFSPLIDEQYF